Here is one T cell receptor (beta chain) with its context. This sample stems from a study of blood T cell repertoires in COVID-19. In the study overall: Samples representing acute and convalescent COVID-19 were sourced from the United States, Italy and Spain. Sources were T cells, B-cell-depleted T cells, or PBMCs; the material itself was cDNA or gDNA.

Trimming cost V 0 bases and J 6 bases; bases outside gene matches: 5. Germline V gene sequence: CDR1 SGHAT, CDR2 FQNNGV. The CDR3 runs 15 residues. Original methodology: Amplified reference gene primers provided the basis for estimating nucleated cell counts. Sequencing was performed with immunoSEQ multiplex PCR; in TCRdb, only in-frame clones are kept and a portion is missing. V and J calls and clone size are as listed in that table; D and trimming were resolved from the DNA. The data hold almost 30,000 clones, with around 63% observed a single time. The chain links TRBV11-2 to TRBJ2-5; 9 bases match TRBD1. Sample: peripheral blood. The sequence came from a human donor in a cohort sampled during active COVID-19. The CDR3 loop reads CASSLDTGGAKTQYF. CDR3 bases: TGTGCCAGCAGCTTAGATACAGGGGGCGCGAAGACCCAGTACTTC.